This entry lists 28 T cell receptor beta chains sequenced from one sample in a study of cytomegalovirus exposure and HLA in healthy donors. A multiplex PCR was run with 60 Vbeta primers and 13 Jbeta primers. Some clones are missing from TCRdb's copy, which holds only in-frame ones; the method was immunoSEQ multiplex PCR. This table holds a few hundred thousand clones, 70% to 80% found once. The material sequenced was PBMCs. The origin of the receptors is a middle-aged man in good health and CMV-seronegative.

This sequence joins TRBV6-1 and TRBJ1-3, with 7 nucleotides matching TRBD1. The V segment lost 2 bases and the J segment 2 bases; nucleotides outside the gene matches: 0. The length of the CDR3 is 14 residues. Per germline, CDR1 MNHNS and CDR2 SASEGT. The CDR3 bases are TGTGCCAGCAGTGAACAGGGGGCTGGAAACACCATATATTTT. It encodes CASSEQGAGNTIYF.

The chain carries TRBV15 and TRBJ2-1; 13 positions agree with TRBD2. Germline lookup yields CDR1 LNHNV and CDR2 YYDKDF (reference sequence). V trimming: 2 bases; J trimming: 8 bases; junction bases outside the gene matches: 9. CDR3 length: 17 amino acids. CDR3 protein: CATSRPVGLAGDHEQFF. The CDR3 DNA reads as TGTGCCACCAGCAGACCAGTCGGACTAGCGGGAGACCATGAGCAGTTCTTC.

The V gene is TRBV2, the J gene TRBJ1-2; D may be TRBD1 (5 bases). The CDR3 runs to 16 residues. CDR1 SNHLY and CDR2 FYNNEI come from the germline V gene. Trimming stripped 2 bases from V and 4 bases from J, with 17 bases between. CDR3 loop: CASSEIVGAGSYGYTF. Written as DNA, the CDR3 is TGTGCCAGCAGTGAAATCGTCGGGGCGGGAAGCTATGGCTACACCTTC.

The chain couples TRBV5-1 to TRBJ2-7; no reliable D call. CDR1 is SGHRS, CDR2 YFSETQ, per germline. CDR3 size: 13 residues. The V end was cut by 5 bases, the J end by 3 bases, with 12 bases between. The CDR3 nucleotides are TGCGCCAGCAGGAAACAGAACTTCTACGAGCAGTACTTC. Protein product: CASRKQNFYEQYF.

V gene TRBV18 combines with J gene TRBJ2-1, with 11 bases that match TRBD1. The CDR3 loop spans 14 amino acids. The germline gives CDR1 KGHSH, CDR2 LQKENI. After removal of 3 bases from V and 6 bases from J, the junction contained 1 base not matched to a gene. The CDR3 DNA reads as TGTGCCAGCTCACCCGGGACAGGGGGCAATGAGCAGTTCTTC. It yields the protein CASSPGTGGNEQFF. Supplemented by reference TRBV18 and TRBJ2-1, the full variable domain reads NAGVMQNPRHLVRRRGQEARLRCSPMKGHSHVYWYRQLPEEGLKFMVYLQKENIIDESGMPKERFSAEFPKEGPSILRIQQVVRGDSAAYFCASSPGTGGNEQFFGPGTRLTVL.

This clone was seen more than once but under ten times. J is TRBJ2-7 and V is TRBV4-1, with 8 bases aligning to TRBD1. The germline V gene has CDR1 MGHRA and CDR2 YSYEKL. The CDR3 runs 14 residues. The trim removed 3 bases at V and 5 bases at J, leaving 6 bases unmatched. The CDR3 coding sequence is TGCGCCAGCAGCCAGGGCCAGGGGGCGGACGAGCAGTACTTC. It yields the protein CASSQGQGADEQYF.

The chain employs TRBV10-3 and TRBJ2-7; 8 bases agree with TRBD2. The CDR3 is 13 amino acids. Germline V lookup: CDR1 ENHRY, CDR2 SYGVKD. V trimming: 8 bases; J trimming: 2 bases; junction bases outside the gene matches: 5. For the CDR3, the DNA is TGTGCCATCCGGGAGGGGGTCACCTACGAGCAGTACTTC. Residues: CAIREGVTYEQYF.

The chain combines TRBV6-8 with TRBJ2-3; D is unresolved. CDR3 length: 12 residues. Trimming removed 6 bases from V and 9 bases from J, with 13 bases in between. Germline V gene sequence: CDR1 MNHGY, CDR2 SAAAGT. The CDR3 DNA reads as TGTGCCAGCAGACGTAAGAGGTACACGCAGTATTTT. Residues: CASRRKRYTQYF.

In this sample, this clone turned up once. V usage is TRBV25-1 and J usage is TRBJ1-2; no firm D call. Germline V gene sequence: CDR1 MGHDK, CDR2 SYGVNS. Trimming removed 3 bases from V and 0 bases from J, with 5 bases in between. The CDR3 has 13 amino acids. In nucleotides, the CDR3 is TGTGCCAGCAGTGACTTCGCTAACTATGGCTACACCTTC. Translated, it gives CASSDFANYGYTF.

This chain uses TRBV20-1 with TRBJ1-1, with unresolved D. This CDR3 region has 11 residues. CDR1 and CDR2 (germline): DFQATT, SNEGSKA (reference sequence). The V end was cut by 4 bases, the J end by 2 bases, with 5 bases between. CDR3 DNA: TGCAGTGCTAACATAAACACTGAAGCTTTCTTT. Encoded protein: CSANINTEAFF.

The chain is built from TRBV7-2 and TRBJ1-3; D remains unclear. The CDR3 is 14 residues long. CDR1 is SGHTA, CDR2 FQGNSA, per germline. The V end was cut by 4 bases, the J end by 4 bases, with 11 bases between. DNA of the CDR3: TGTGCCAGCAGCTCTCCGGCGGAGGGAAACACCATATATTTT. Its translation: CASSSPAEGNTIYF.

The CDR3 DNA reads as TGTGCCACCAGCCTCAGGGTAGCCAAAAACATTCAGTACTTC. This encodes CATSLRVAKNIQYF. V is TRBV15 and J is TRBJ2-4; the D gene is possibly TRBD1 (5 bases). V was clipped by 5 bases and J by 0 bases, with 8 bases between them. The CDR3 is made up of 14 amino acids. The germline V gene encodes CDR1 LNHNV and CDR2 YYDKDF (reference sequence).

This chain uses TRBV9 with TRBJ2-2, with D maybe TRBD2 (5 bases). The germline V gene encodes CDR1 SGDLS and CDR2 YYNGEE. V gave up 0 bases and J gave up 0 bases, with 18 bases separating them. This CDR3 is built from 19 residues. CDR3 nucleotide sequence: TGTGCCAGCAGCGTAGGGCCCAAGGCCCCTAGCCCGAACACCGGGGAGCTGTTTTTT. Amino acids: CASSVGPKAPSPNTGELFF.

The chain has TRBV29-1 and TRBJ2-1; tentatively, D is TRBD1 (6 bases). CDR1 SQVTM and CDR2 ANQGSEA come from the germline V gene. The germline V and J ends were trimmed by 1 base and 10 bases, with 14 bases remaining between them. The CDR3 length is 13 residues. This CDR3 reads CSVEGWGTPEQFF. The CDR3 region has the DNA TGCAGCGTTGAAGGATGGGGGACACCCGAGCAGTTCTTC.

The chain recombines TRBV28 with TRBJ2-7; 10 bases are a match to TRBD1. The length of the CDR3 is 15 residues. CDR1 and CDR2 (germline): MDHEN, SYDVKM. The V gene end was trimmed by 5 bases and the J gene end by 3 bases; junction bases not matched to a gene: 7. CDR3 amino acids: CASSPGQGLFYEQYF. In DNA, the CDR3 is TGTGCCAGCAGTCCGGGACAGGGGCTTTTCTACGAGCAGTACTTC.

This clone has just one count. The chain links TRBV4-1 to TRBJ1-2; 7 bases agree with TRBD1. In germline, CDR1 is MGHRA, CDR2 YSYEKL. V was clipped by 4 bases and J by 3 bases; unmatched bases: 8. The length of the CDR3 is 15 residues. The CDR3 DNA follows: TGCGCCAGCAGCCCTGTACAGGGGAGCGACTATGGCTACACCTTC. It codes for CASSPVQGSDYGYTF.

The CDR3 sequence: CASNPEGHFTEAFF. The CDR3 nucleotides are TGTGCCAGCAACCCAGAGGGACATTTCACTGAAGCTTTCTTT. The J gene is TRBJ1-1, the V gene TRBV6-1, with D possibly matching TRBD1 (6 bases). The length of the CDR3 is 14 residues. Trimming removed 7 bases from V and 4 bases from J, with 16 bases in between. Per the germline V gene, CDR1 is MNHNS and CDR2 is SASEGT.

The gene calls are TRBV7-2 and TRBJ2-5; 9 positions match TRBD1. Germline V lookup: CDR1 SGHTA, CDR2 FQGNSA. This CDR3 comprises 15 residues. Germline trimming cut 2 bases from V and 2 bases from J; bases unmatched to any gene: 3. The CDR3 reads CASSLRTGAQETQYF. CDR3 DNA: TGTGCCAGCAGCTTAAGGACAGGGGCACAAGAGACCCAGTACTTC.

This clone was observed once. The V and J genes are TRBV28 and TRBJ1-1; 8 bases map to TRBD1. The ends lost 4 bases at V and 7 bases at J; junction bases unmatched: 5. CDR1 MDHEN and CDR2 SYDVKM come from the germline V gene. The CDR3 spans 13 residues. CDR3 region: CASSSTGVGEAFF. The CDR3 DNA follows: TGTGCCAGCAGTTCGACAGGGGTGGGTGAAGCTTTCTTT.

The CDR3, as DNA: TGTGCCAGCAGTTTCGGCGGCCAGATCTCTGGGGCCAACGTCCTGACTTTC. It translates to CASSFGGQISGANVLTF. The rearrangement joins TRBV28 to TRBJ2-6; no firm D call. This CDR3 contains 17 residues. Germline CDR1 reads MDHEN; CDR2 reads SYDVKM. Trimming shortened V by 3 bases and J by 0 bases, and 12 bases separated the two germline ends.

V is TRBV5-1 and J is TRBJ1-4, with TRBD1 matching 9 bases. V lost 5 bases, J lost 5 bases, and 4 bases stayed unmatched. The CDR3 covers 14 residues. The germline gives CDR1 SGHRS, CDR2 YFSETQ. Here the CDR3 reads CASRPGTGNEKLFF. The CDR3 DNA reads as TGCGCCAGCAGACCCGGGACAGGGAATGAAAAACTGTTTTTT.

The genes are TRBV2 and TRBJ2-5, with 7 bases fitting TRBD1. The CDR3 sequence is 14 residues long. CDR1 SNHLY and CDR2 FYNNEI come from the germline V gene. After removal of 5 bases from V and 1 base from J, the junction contained 4 bases not matched to a gene. This chain's CDR3 is CASSRGQGQETQYF. The DNA of the CDR3 is TGTGCCAGCAGTAGGGGGCAGGGCCAAGAGACCCAGTACTTC.

This rearrangement joins TRBV27 to TRBJ2-2; 7 positions agree with TRBD1. Germline lookup yields CDR1 MNHEY and CDR2 SMNVEV (reference sequence). CDR3 length: 15 residues. V lost 7 bases to trimming and J lost 0 bases; unmatched junction nucleotides: 5. CDR3 in DNA: TGTGCCAGCACTTCACAGGGGCCGAACACCGGGGAGCTGTTTTTT. Translating it yields CASTSQGPNTGELFF.

This chain uses TRBV7-9 with TRBJ2-7, with a tentative D call TRBD2 (6 bases). CDR1 and CDR2 (germline): SEHNR, FQNEAQ (reference sequence). V was shortened by 4 bases and J by 1 base, with 17 bases between the two germline ends. This CDR3 is built from 16 residues. The CDR3, as DNA: TGTGCCAGCAGCTCCCTTTCGGGAGCTCCATCCTACGAGCAGTACTTC. Its protein product is CASSSLSGAPSYEQYF.

This sequence joins TRBV5-5 and TRBJ2-7, with D maybe TRBD1 (5 bases). The CDR3 runs to 14 residues. V shed 0 bases and J shed 0 bases, with 7 bases lying between them. The germline V gene encodes CDR1 SGHKS and CDR2 YYEKEE (reference sequence). The CDR3 region is CASSLADISYEQYF. DNA for the CDR3: TGTGCCAGCAGCTTGGCGGACATCTCCTACGAGCAGTACTTC. Variable domain in full (rest from reference TRBV5-5 and TRBJ2-7): DAGVTQSPTHLIKTRGQQVTLRCSPISGHKSVSWYQQVLGQGPQFIFQYYEKEERGRGNFPDRFSARQFPNYSSELNVNALLLGDSALYLCASSLADISYEQYFGPGTRLTVT.

Points on this clone: The identical CDR3 is also encoded by other nucleotide sequences in the sample. The V call is TRBV5-1, the J call TRBJ2-3, with a possible D match to TRBD2 (5 bases). V dropped 0 bases and J dropped 2 bases, with 7 bases sitting between them. The CDR3 length is 14 residues. Germline V gene lookup returns CDR1 SGHRS and CDR2 YFSETQ. CDR3 sequence (DNA): TGCGCCAGCAGCTTGGCACTAGACACAGATACGCAGTATTTT. Its translation is CASSLALDTDTQYF.

The gene calls are TRBV19 and TRBJ2-1; tentative D call: TRBD1 (5 bases). CDR1 LNHDA and CDR2 SQIVND come from the germline V gene (reference sequence). The CDR3 runs 13 residues. The DNA for the CDR3 is TGTGCGTCAGGGATATCCTCCTACAATGAGCAGTTCTTC. This codes for CASGISSYNEQFF.

About this clone itself: This sample includes further DNA sequences coding for the same CDR3. The CDR3 DNA reads TGTGCCAGCAGCGTAGGGCAGGGAGGCACCGGGGAGCTGTTTTTT. Translated: CASSVGQGGTGELFF. This rearrangement joins TRBV9 to TRBJ2-2; D might be TRBD2 (6 bases). This CDR3 has 15 residues. Germline CDR1 SGDLS, CDR2 YYNGEE. V lost 0 bases and J 4 bases, leaving 10 bases between the germline ends.